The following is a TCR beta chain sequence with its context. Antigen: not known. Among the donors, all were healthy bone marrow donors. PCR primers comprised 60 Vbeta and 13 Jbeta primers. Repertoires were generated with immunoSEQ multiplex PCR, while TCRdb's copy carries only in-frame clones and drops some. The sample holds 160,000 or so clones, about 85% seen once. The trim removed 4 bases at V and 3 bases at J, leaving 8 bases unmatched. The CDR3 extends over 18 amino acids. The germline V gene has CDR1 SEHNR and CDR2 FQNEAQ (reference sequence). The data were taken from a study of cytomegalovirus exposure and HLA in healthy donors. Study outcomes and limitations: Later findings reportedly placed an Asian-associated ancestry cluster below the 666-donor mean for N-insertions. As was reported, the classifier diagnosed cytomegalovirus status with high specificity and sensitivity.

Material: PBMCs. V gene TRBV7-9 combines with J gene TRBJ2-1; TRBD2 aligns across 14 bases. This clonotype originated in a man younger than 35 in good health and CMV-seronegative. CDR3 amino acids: CASSSPGLAGGRYNEQFF. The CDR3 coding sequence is TGTGCCAGCAGCTCCCCTGGACTAGCGGGGGGCCGCTACAATGAGCAGTTCTTC.